A selection of T cell receptor beta chains follows, all from one sample in a study of CD8+ T cells in alopecia areata. Clones were read by immunoSEQ multiplex PCR, and TCRdb kept only the in-frame ones, dropping some. The sample yields 200,000 to 250,000 clones, 64% seen once. The material sequenced was CD4+ T cells sorted from blood, taken at week 4, from a patient treated with tofacitinib. The receptors shown here come from a human donor with alopecia areata. CDR3s include the opening cysteine and the closing phenylalanine or tryptophan. The order of the fields is D gene, V gene, clone size, J gene, CDR3 length, CDR3 DNA, CDR3 protein. D genes are given only for firm matches. Not every row has a clone size; where given, it reads once, few, many or a size class.

>.|TRBV4-3|.|TRBJ2-3|15
TGCGCCAGCAGCCTAAGGGGGGACGAGTCGGATACGCAGTATTTT
CASSLRGDESDTQYF
>.|TRBV19|.|TRBJ2-7|13
TGTGCCAGTAGTACCACGCGGGGGCACGAGCAGTACTTC
CASSTTRGHEQYF
>TRBD1|TRBV29-1|.|TRBJ1-5|14
TGCAGCGTCGTTACAGGGGGCGTAGGGCAGCCCCAGCATTTT
CSVVTGGVGQPQHF
>.|TRBV4-2|.|TRBJ2-1|18
TGTGCCAGCAGCCCATTAGGGGTGGCCTGGCGAGGAGGAAATGAGCAGTTCTTC
CASSPLGVAWRGGNEQFF
>TRBD1|TRBV7-2|.|TRBJ1-6|15
TGTGCCAGCAGAGTCGACAGGGTTCGCAATTCACCCCTCCACTTT
CASRVDRVRNSPLHF
>.|TRBV2|.|TRBJ1-5|14
TGTGCCAGCAGTCTGACAGGAAGCAATCAGCCCCAGCATTTT
CASSLTGSNQPQHF
>TRBD1|TRBV29-1|few|TRBJ2-5|14
TGCAGCGTTGAAGGGATGGGACAGCAAGAGACCCAGTACTTC
CSVEGMGQQETQYF
>.|TRBV7-2|few|TRBJ2-4|12
TGTGCCAGCAGCTTAGATCTAGGGGTTCAGTACTTC
CASSLDLGVQYF
>TRBD1|TRBV4-2|.|TRBJ1-1|16
TGTGCCAGCAGCCAAGATTCCGACAGGGTTGAAACTGAAGCTTTCTTT
CASSQDSDRVETEAFF
>.|TRBV2|.|TRBJ2-1|12
TGTGCCAGCAGTGAAGGTCAGAATGAGCAGTTCTTC
CASSEGQNEQFF
>.|TRBV10-3|.|TRBJ2-2|13
TGTGCCATCAGTGAAGAAGGAGCCGGGGAGCTGTTTTTT
CAISEEGAGELFF
>.|TRBV4-2|.|TRBJ2-5|17
TGTGCCAGCAGCCAAGATTACATGGGTAGCGGAAAAGAGACCCAGTACTTC
CASSQDYMGSGKETQYF
>.|TRBV6-5|.|TRBJ2-7|12
TGTGCCAGCAGTTACAGCTTCTACGAGCAGTACTTC
CASSYSFYEQYF
>.|TRBV4-2|.|TRBJ2-7|14
TGTGCCAGCAGCCAAGATCATAACTCCTACGAGCAGTACTTC
CASSQDHNSYEQYF
>.|TRBV5-6|.|TRBJ1-1|14
TGTGCCAGCAGCGTAGGGGTCATGAACACTGAAGCTTTCTTT
CASSVGVMNTEAFF
>TRBD1|TRBV7-2|few|TRBJ1-3|14
TGTGCCAGCAGCTCCACAGGGGTTGGAAACACCATATATTTT
CASSSTGVGNTIYF
>.|TRBV29-1|few|TRBJ2-7|12
TGCAGCGTTGCCCGGGTCAGTGACGAGCAGTACTTC
CSVARVSDEQYF
>.|TRBV5-1|.|TRBJ2-7|14
TGCGCCAGCAGCTGGGTCGGGGGATTGAACGAGCAGTACTTC
CASSWVGGLNEQYF
>TRBD2|TRBV29-1|.|TRBJ2-1|14
TGCAGCGCTGTAGCGGGGAGCTCCTACAATGAGCAGTTCTTC
CSAVAGSSYNEQFF
>TRBD1|TRBV4-3|few|TRBJ1-3|17
TGCGCCAGCAGCCCCGAAACCGGCGGGACAGGGAGAAACACCATATATTTT
CASSPETGGTGRNTIYF
>.|TRBV5-1|.|TRBJ2-3|14
TGCGCCAGCAGCCAATCCCAGGACACAGATACGCAGTATTTT
CASSQSQDTDTQYF
>.|TRBV27|.|TRBJ1-5|16
TGTGCCAGCAGTCCTTATTCAGGCGGACCCAATCAGCCCCAGCATTTT
CASSPYSGGPNQPQHF
>.|TRBV7-9|few|TRBJ1-3|14
TGTGCCAGCAGCCCAAACAGCTCTGGAAACACCATATATTTT
CASSPNSSGNTIYF
>.|TRBV29-1|.|TRBJ1-1|14
TGCAGCGTTGCCCGGACAGCCATGAACACTGAAGCTTTCTTT
CSVARTAMNTEAFF
>.|TRBV27|.|TRBJ1-2|13
TGTGCCAGCAGTTTGTGGGGTTCGGGAGGCTACACCTTC
CASSLWGSGGYTF
>.|TRBV2|few|TRBJ2-5|15
TGTGCCAGCAAAGTCGACACCGGGTACCAAGAGACCCAGTACTTC
CASKVDTGYQETQYF
>.|TRBV30|.|TRBJ1-2|13
TGTGCCTGGAGCCCAAGGGAGACAGTTGGCTACACCTTC
CAWSPRETVGYTF
>.|TRBV6-5|few|TRBJ1-4|15
TGTGCCAGCAGTTACCAGGCAGCAACTAATGAAAAACTGTTTTTT
CASSYQAATNEKLFF